Below are 10 T cell receptor beta chains sequenced from a single sample in a study of cytomegalovirus exposure and HLA in healthy donors. The assay was immunoSEQ multiplex PCR, and TCRdb's table has in-frame clones only and misses some. This table holds roughly 110,000 clones, around 90% found once. Sequencing input: PBMCs. Receptors originate from a woman aged 18 to 35 in good health and CMV-seropositive.

The chain recombines TRBV6-1 with TRBJ1-3; 7 nucleotides align to TRBD1. Germline V gene sequence: CDR1 MNHNS, CDR2 SASEGT. Losses at the gene ends were 9 bases for V and 8 bases for J; bases not matched to a gene: 7. The CDR3 runs 12 residues. The CDR3 loop reads CARPDRVDTIYF. The CDR3 DNA reads as TGTGCCAGACCTGACAGGGTAGACACCATATATTTT.

The chain uses TRBV10-3 and TRBJ2-2, with 10 bases that match TRBD1. The V gene's germline CDR1 is ENHRY and CDR2 SYGVKD. The CDR3 length is 17 residues. V lost 4 bases to trimming and J lost 2 bases; unmatched junction nucleotides: 7. The CDR3 DNA reads as TGTGCCATCAGTGCTACCGGGACAGGGGTTAACACCGGGGAGCTGTTTTTT. This translates into CAISATGTGVNTGELFF.

The rearrangement links TRBV7-8 to TRBJ1-2; D not resolved. This CDR3 has 14 residues. Germline-derived CDR1 and CDR2 are SGHVS and FQNEAQ. The germline V and J ends were trimmed by 3 bases and 5 bases, with 13 bases remaining between them. The CDR3 is CASSFGVPTYGYTF. The CDR3 nucleotides read TGTGCCAGCAGCTTCGGGGTTCCGACTTATGGCTACACCTTC.

This clone was found once. This chain links TRBV4-1 with TRBJ2-3; D possibly corresponds to TRBD2 (7 bases). V shed 2 bases and J shed 6 bases, with 24 bases lying between them. The CDR3 loop spans 18 amino acids. Germline V lookup: CDR1 MGHRA, CDR2 YSYEKL. The CDR3 loop is CASSQNLGGGGSTDTQYF. In DNA, the CDR3 is TGCGCCAGCAGCCAAAACCTGGGGGGGGGCGGTTCTACGGATACGCAGTATTTT.

J is TRBJ1-6 and V is TRBV6-6; 7 bases fit TRBD1. CDR1 is MNHNY and CDR2 is SVGAGI in the germline V gene (reference sequence). This CDR3 is built from 15 residues. Unmatched junction bases numbered 3, after V lost 0 bases and J lost 7 bases. The CDR3 nucleotides are TGTGCCAGCAGTTACTCTGGCAGGGGGAATTCACCCCTCCACTTT. This gives the protein CASSYSGRGNSPLHF.

The V call is TRBV13, the J call TRBJ1-5, with a weak D call TRBD1 (6 bases). With 4 bases removed from V and 4 bases from J, the gap between germline ends came to 14 bases. Germline loops: CDR1 PRHDT, CDR2 FYEKMQ (reference sequence). The CDR3 contains 15 residues. The CDR3: CASSSGGQRNQPQHF. The DNA of the CDR3 is TGTGCCAGCAGCTCGGGAGGACAGCGGAATCAGCCCCAGCATTTT.

The V gene is TRBV10-1, the J gene TRBJ2-2, with D possibly TRBD1 on 5 matching bases. The V gene lost 6 bases and the J gene lost 1 base, with 9 bases spanning the gap. Germline V gives CDR1 WNHNN, CDR2 SYGVQD (reference sequence). CDR3 length equals 14 residues. The CDR3 is CASSAGQNTGELFF. CDR3 DNA: TGCGCCAGCAGCGCCGGACAGAACACCGGGGAGCTGTTTTTT.

This chain joins TRBV4-1 and TRBJ2-1, with TRBD2 identical over 10 bases. The CDR3 consists of 15 residues. CDR1 MGHRA and CDR2 YSYEKL come from the germline V gene. The V and J ends lost 1 base and 7 bases, in that order; junction bases with no gene match: 4. The DNA of the CDR3 is TGCGCCAGCAGCCAAGTCCTAGCGGGGGTAAATGAGCAGTTCTTC. This encodes CASSQVLAGVNEQFF.

The chain combines TRBV4-1 with TRBJ2-2; D gene uncertain. The CDR3 spans 17 residues. The V gene lost 1 base and the J gene lost 1 base, with 13 bases spanning the gap. Germline CDR1 reads MGHRA; CDR2 reads YSYEKL. In nucleotides, the CDR3 is TGCGCCAGCAGCCAAGTGCCGGTGTCCGGGAACACCGGGGAGCTGTTTTTT. Its translation is CASSQVPVSGNTGELFF.

The V and J genes are TRBV18 and TRBJ2-7; D is possibly TRBD1 (5 bases). CDR1 KGHSH and CDR2 LQKENI come from the germline V gene. The CDR3 covers 17 residues. Trimming pared 1 base from V and 5 bases from J, leaving 21 bases between. The CDR3 protein is CASSPQQGPLILDEQYV. The CDR3 DNA follows: TGTGCCAGCTCACCACAGCAGGGCCCCTTAATTCTCGACGAGCAGTACGTC.